Listed here are 17 T cell receptor beta chains from one sample, sequenced in a study of beta chain features in type 1 diabetes. Sequenced material consisted of expressed TCRB transcripts (all of the isolated RNA was reverse transcribed). Assay used: immunoSEQ multiplex PCR; TCRdb lists only in-frame clones, some missing. The sample holds about 260,000 clones; over 65% are singletons and the top ten take about 0.05%. Sequenced input: naive CD4+ T cells from blood. The receptor source for this set is a man aged 30 to 45 in good health.

This clone showed up just a few times. The same CDR3 arises from other DNA sequences in this sample as well. CDR3 amino acids: CSVEVNYGYTF. DNA for the CDR3: TGCAGCGTTGAGGTTAACTATGGCTACACCTTC. The gene calls are TRBV29-1 and TRBJ1-2, with no clear D. CDR1 and CDR2 (germline): SQVTM, ANQGSEA. V gave up 3 bases and J gave up 1 base, with 3 bases separating them. The CDR3 runs 11 residues.

This CDR3 reads CASSLAGSRTYNEQFF. The CDR3 nucleotides are TGCGCCAGCAGCTTGGCGGGGTCTAGAACTTACAATGAGCAGTTCTTC. The chain has TRBV5-1 and TRBJ2-1; tentatively, D is TRBD2 (5 bases). V was shortened by 0 bases and J by 4 bases, with 14 bases between the two germline ends. Germline CDR1 is SGHRS and CDR2 is YFSETQ. This CDR3 spans 16 amino acids.

This clone was seen only a few times. The rearrangement joins TRBV29-1 to TRBJ2-5, with 7 bases lining up with TRBD1. V shed 7 bases and J 4 bases; nucleotides not matched to a gene: 9. This CDR3 has 13 amino acids. Per germline, CDR1 SQVTM and CDR2 ANQGSEA. CDR3 coding DNA: TGCAGCGCCCACAGGGGTATGAGAGAGACCCAGTACTTC. This codes for CSAHRGMRETQYF.

The V call is TRBV28, the J call TRBJ2-7; D perhaps matches TRBD2 (5 bases). The CDR3 totals 16 residues. The V gene lost 5 bases and the J gene lost 1 base, with 18 bases spanning the gap. Germline CDR1 reads MDHEN; CDR2 reads SYDVKM. CDR3 sequence: CASSTPGMLASYEQYF. CDR3 bases: TGTGCCAGCAGTACCCCCGGGATGCTGGCGTCCTACGAGCAGTACTTC.

A remark on this clone: The sample carries other DNA sequences with the same CDR3. The chain is built from TRBV7-9 and TRBJ2-1, with D possibly matching TRBD2 (5 bases). Germline loops: CDR1 SEHNR, CDR2 FQNEAQ (reference sequence). This CDR3 contains 14 residues. V was clipped by 1 base and J by 3 bases, with 7 bases between them. Here the CDR3 reads CASSLERGYNEQFF. CDR3 nucleotide sequence: TGTGCCAGCAGCTTAGAACGGGGCTACAATGAGCAGTTCTTC.

In its sample, this clone was seen a few times. For the CDR3, the DNA is TGTGCCAGCAGCGTAGGAGGACAGAAAGAGACCCAGTACTTC. It translates to CASSVGGQKETQYF. This rearrangement joins TRBV9 to TRBJ2-5; a possible D gene is TRBD1 (6 bases). This CDR3 comprises 14 residues. V was trimmed by 0 bases and J by 3 bases, leaving 9 bases between them. Germline V lookup: CDR1 SGDLS, CDR2 YYNGEE.

The V and J genes are TRBV15 and TRBJ2-7, with a possible D match to TRBD1 (5 bases). CDR3 length: 13 amino acids. V lost 0 bases, J lost 5 bases, and 8 bases lay in between. Looked up from germline, CDR1 is LNHNV and CDR2 is YYDKDF (reference sequence). The CDR3 here is CATSRDMDNEQYF. The CDR3 DNA follows: TGTGCCACCAGCAGAGATATGGACAACGAGCAGTACTTC.

The genes are TRBV7-2 and TRBJ1-6; D is perhaps TRBD1 (5 bases). Germline V lookup: CDR1 SGHTA, CDR2 FQGNSA. The V end lost 4 bases, the J end lost 7 bases, and 20 bases lay between the germline ends. The CDR3 runs to 17 residues. CDR3 nucleotides: TGTGCCAGCAGCTCACAGGCTAACAGACACCCCAATTCACCCCTCCACTTT. It encodes CASSSQANRHPNSPLHF.

Regarding this clone: Other DNA sequences in this specimen translate into the identical CDR3. V usage is TRBV20-1 and J usage is TRBJ1-1; no reliable D call. The CDR3 is made up of 11 amino acids. CDR1 is DFQATT, CDR2 SNEGSKA, per germline (reference sequence). V lost 5 bases and J lost 1, with 5 bases in between. The CDR3 protein is CSARRNTEAFF. The DNA of the CDR3 is TGCAGTGCTCGCAGGAACACTGAAGCTTTCTTT.

The chain combines TRBV20-1 with TRBJ2-1; D is uncertain. Trimming removed 6 bases from V and 7 bases from J, with 7 bases in between. From germline, CDR1 is DFQATT and CDR2 SNEGSKA (reference sequence). The CDR3 consists of 10 residues. As DNA, the CDR3 is TGCAGTGCGGCCAGTAATGAGCAGTTCTTC. Translating gives CSAASNEQFF.

This sequence joins TRBV2 and TRBJ1-6, with a possible D match to TRBD1 (6 bases). The V and J ends lost 0 bases and 11 bases respectively, with 14 bases between them. The germline V gene has CDR1 SNHLY and CDR2 FYNNEI. This CDR3 has 15 amino acids. For the CDR3, the DNA is TGTGCCAGCAGTGAAGCGCAGGGGACGGGAACACCCCTCCACTTT. It translates to CASSEAQGTGTPLHF.

The chain uses TRBV2 and TRBJ2-3; D is unresolved. The CDR3 covers 11 residues. Germline CDR1 is SNHLY and CDR2 is FYNNEI. V shed 7 bases and J shed 3 bases, with 5 bases lying between them. The DNA for the CDR3 is TGTGCCAGCATCCTAACAGATACGCAGTATTTT. It specifies CASILTDTQYF.

V is TRBV10-3 and J is TRBJ2-1, with D perhaps matching TRBD2 (6 bases). V gave up 7 bases and J gave up 4 bases, with 14 bases separating them. CDR3 size: 14 residues. CDR1 and CDR2 from the germline V gene are ENHRY and SYGVKD. CDR3 bases: TGTGCCATCACTTCGGGGGAAGGTTACAATGAGCAGTTCTTC. It is translated as CAITSGEGYNEQFF.

The chain joins TRBV4-3 to TRBJ1-1, with D unclear. Germline V lookup: CDR1 LGHNA, CDR2 YSLEER. The V and J ends lost 0 bases and 2 bases respectively, with 10 bases between them. CDR3 length equals 15 residues. The CDR3, as DNA: TGCGCCAGCAGCCAAGAAGATAAGAAAAACACTGAAGCTTTCTTT. It codes for CASSQEDKKNTEAFF.

This chain uses TRBV11-2 with TRBJ2-2; D remains ambiguous. The CDR3 runs 13 residues. Trimming removed 1 base at V and 4 bases at J, with 4 bases between. Germline V CDR1 and CDR2: SGHAT, FQNNGV. CDR3 region: CASSLAGTGELFF. CDR3 DNA sequence: TGTGCCAGCAGCTTAGCAGGCACCGGGGAGCTGTTTTTT.

The chain carries TRBV29-1 and TRBJ2-4; D is undetermined. The germline gives CDR1 SQVTM, CDR2 ANQGSEA. The V gene lost 1 base and the J gene lost 6 bases, with 7 bases spanning the gap. The CDR3 loop spans 12 amino acids. CDR3 region: CSVEGGGNIQYF. The DNA of the CDR3 is TGCAGCGTTGAAGGGGGTGGAAACATTCAGTACTTC. The full variable domain, in which reference TRBV29-1 and TRBJ2-4 provide the parts outside the CDR3, is SAVISQKPSRDICQRGTSLTIQCQVDSQVTMMFWYRQQPGQSLTLIATANQGSEATYESGFVIDKFPISRPNLTFSTLTVSNMSPEDSSIYLCSVEGGGNIQYFGAGTRLSVL.

This clone was recorded a few times. The rearrangement joins TRBV5-4 to TRBJ2-7; 10 nucleotides agree with TRBD1. This CDR3 comprises 15 residues. Germline V gene data show CDR1 as SGHNT and CDR2 as YYREEE (reference sequence). The V gene end was trimmed by 2 bases and the J gene end by 4 bases; junction bases not matched to a gene: 6. CDR3 sequence: CASSLGTGAGYEQYF. As DNA, the CDR3 is TGTGCCAGCAGCTTAGGGACAGGGGCTGGATACGAGCAGTACTTC.